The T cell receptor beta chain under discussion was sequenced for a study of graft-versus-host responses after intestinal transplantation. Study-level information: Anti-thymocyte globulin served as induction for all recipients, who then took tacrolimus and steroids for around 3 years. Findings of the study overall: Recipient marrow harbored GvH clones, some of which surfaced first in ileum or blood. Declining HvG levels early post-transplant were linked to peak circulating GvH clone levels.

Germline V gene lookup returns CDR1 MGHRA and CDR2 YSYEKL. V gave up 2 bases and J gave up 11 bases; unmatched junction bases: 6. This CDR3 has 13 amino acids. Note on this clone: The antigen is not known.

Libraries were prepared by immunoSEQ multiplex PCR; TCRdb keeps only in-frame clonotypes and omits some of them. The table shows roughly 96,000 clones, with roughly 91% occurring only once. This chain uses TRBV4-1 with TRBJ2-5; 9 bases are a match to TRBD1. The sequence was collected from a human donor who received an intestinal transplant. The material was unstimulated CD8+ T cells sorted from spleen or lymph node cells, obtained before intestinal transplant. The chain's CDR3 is CASSQKTGGEQYF. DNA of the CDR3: TGCGCCAGCAGCCAAAAGACAGGGGGAGAGCAGTACTTC.